Many counts were recorded for the clone carrying this TCR beta chain. Germline values: CDR1 MNHEY, CDR2 SMNVEV (reference sequence). The CDR3 consists of 13 residues. Trimming at V came to 4 bases and at J to 3 bases, leaving 1 base not matched to a gene. TCRdb re-analysed the RT-PCR reads in MiXCR, keeping a single row per CDR3 protein. Of hundreds of thousands of distinct CDR3 sequences listed, approximately 10% were seen once; the top ten hold 11%. The sample belongs to a study of response to subunit inactivated influenza vaccine. The sample was also linked to a second study, of T cells expressing NK-cell markers. This second study notes: TCR beta libraries carry UMIs added by 5'RACE template switching. There were seven HCMV-seropositive donors and one seronegative donor among the eight sequenced. Each of 5 to 7 donors carried dominant NKG2C+ clonotypes accounting for about 1.0-7.5% of CD8+ T cells. The study found these clonotypes also leading the CD3+CD56-NKG2C+ fraction in a few donors. Certain NKG2C+ T cell clones were expanded, and their HCMV specificity remained unclear.

The TCR comes from a man between 45 and 60 years old who received an inactivated influenza vaccine. The rearrangement links TRBV27 to TRBJ1-2; 8 bases agree with TRBD1. Material: PBMCs from blood, obtained on the day of vaccination. The CDR3 DNA reads TGTGCCAGCAGTTCGGGACAGGACTATGGCTACACCTTC. Translation gives CASSSGQDYGYTF.